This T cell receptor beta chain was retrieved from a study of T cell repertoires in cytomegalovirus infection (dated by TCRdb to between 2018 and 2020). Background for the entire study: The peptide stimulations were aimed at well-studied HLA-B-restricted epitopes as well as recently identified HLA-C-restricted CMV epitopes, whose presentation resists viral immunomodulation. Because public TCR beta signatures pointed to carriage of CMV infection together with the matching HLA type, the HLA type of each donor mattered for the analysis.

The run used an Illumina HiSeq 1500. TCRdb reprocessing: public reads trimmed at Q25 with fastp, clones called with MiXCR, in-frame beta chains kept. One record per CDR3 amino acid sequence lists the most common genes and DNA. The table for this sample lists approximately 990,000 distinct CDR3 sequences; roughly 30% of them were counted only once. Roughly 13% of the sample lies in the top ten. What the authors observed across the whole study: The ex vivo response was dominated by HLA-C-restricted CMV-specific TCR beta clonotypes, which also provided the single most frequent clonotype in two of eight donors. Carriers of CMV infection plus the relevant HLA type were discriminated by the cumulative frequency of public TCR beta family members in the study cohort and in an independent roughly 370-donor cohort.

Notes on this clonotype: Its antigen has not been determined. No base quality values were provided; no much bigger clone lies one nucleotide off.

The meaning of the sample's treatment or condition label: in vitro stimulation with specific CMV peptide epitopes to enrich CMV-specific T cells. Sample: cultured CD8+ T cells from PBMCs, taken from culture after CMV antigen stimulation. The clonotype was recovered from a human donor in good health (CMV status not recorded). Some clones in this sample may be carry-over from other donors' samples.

Read as DNA, the sequence is TGTGCCAGCACCTGGGGACAGGTGGAGCTGTTTTTT. Its amino acids are CASTWGQVELFF. The V and J segments used are TRBV7-9 and TRBJ2-2; 8 nucleotides in the junction match TRBD1. From its cysteine to its phenylalanine, the CDR3 spans 12 amino acids. Only the CDR3 region is kept as DNA, spanning 36 bases read in frame from base 1. Germline trimming: 7 bases from V, 10 bases from J; junction bases outside gene matches: 5. The germline V gene (reference sequence) sets CDR1 to SEHNR and CDR2 to FQNEAQ.